The sequence of this T cell receptor (beta chain) was determined in a study of early T cells in non-severe SARS-CoV-2 infection. Overall study context: The sequenced material was bulk RNA from unsorted whole blood, and its chains were unpaired. Study findings and constraints: VDJdb matches were skewed toward anti-spike CD8 T cell responses.

In its sample, this clonotype was seen a few times. The antigen remains undetermined. Unique molecular identifiers (one per individual cDNA molecule) were attached. TCRdb re-called the 5' RACE reads with MiXCR, one entry per CDR3 protein. Of about 22,000 distinct CDR3 sequences in the sample, approximately 4.6% are singletons; the top ten hold roughly 15%. Germline CDR1 reads PRHDT; CDR2 reads FYEKMQ (reference sequence). This CDR3 spans 16 amino acids. Trimming removed 5 bases at V and 2 bases at J, with 17 bases between. Sequences were obtained from whole blood. V usage is TRBV13 and J usage is TRBJ2-3; tentative D call: TRBD2 (5 bases). The clonotype was recovered from an adult who was a healthcare worker with PCR-confirmed SARS-CoV-2 infection or an uninfected control (not recorded which). The CDR3 spells CASSPPGWVFTDTQYF. CDR3 in DNA: TGTGCCAGCAGCCCACCGGGGTGGGTATTCACAGATACGCAGTATTTT.